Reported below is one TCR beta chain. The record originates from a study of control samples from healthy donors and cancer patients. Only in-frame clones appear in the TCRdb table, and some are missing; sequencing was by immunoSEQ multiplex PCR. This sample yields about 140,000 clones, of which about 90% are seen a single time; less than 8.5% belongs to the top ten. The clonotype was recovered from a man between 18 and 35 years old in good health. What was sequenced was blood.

The CDR3 is CASSPGTVSYEQYF. CDR3 nucleotides: TGTGCCAGCAGCCCAGGGACTGTGTCCTACGAGCAGTACTTC. This chain links TRBV27 with TRBJ2-7, with D perhaps matching TRBD2 (6 bases). The CDR3 length is 14 residues. V lost 6 bases, J lost 1 base, and 13 bases lay in between. Germline lookup yields CDR1 MNHEY and CDR2 SMNVEV (reference sequence).